The rows below give T cell receptor beta chains drawn from one sample of a study of glioma-infiltrating T cells. TCRdb reprocessed the multiplex PCR reads with MiXCR, giving one entry per CDR3 protein. The table records tens of thousands of distinct CDR3 sequences, around 42% of them present only once. The sequenced sample was glioma tissue, nonneoplastic brain tissue, or PBMCs (not recorded which). Receptor source: a human donor with low-grade glioma or glioblastoma, undergoing nonglioma brain surgery, or in good health (not recorded which). Both conserved end residues are part of each CDR3. Only some rows state a clone size, as once, few, many or a class for expanded clones.

abundance: many
v_gene: TRBV7-2
CDR3aa: CASSIAPGTDTQYF

abundance: -
v_gene: TRBV20-1
CDR3aa: CSASPGGEYGYTF

abundance: few
v_gene: TRBV19
CDR3aa: CASRDHQETQYF

abundance: many
v_gene: TRBV7-8
CDR3aa: CASSSPRDTNRFNEKLFF

abundance: -
v_gene: TRBV12-3/TRBV12-4
CDR3aa: CASIETGKANTQYF

abundance: few
v_gene: TRBV18
CDR3aa: CASSPLVSGEKNIQYF

abundance: -
v_gene: TRBV7-9
CDR3aa: CASSPLALTGYNEQFF

abundance: many
v_gene: TRBV27
CDR3aa: CASSYRGQGTDTQYF

abundance: many
v_gene: TRBV12-3/TRBV12-4
CDR3aa: CASSVRGYGTDTQYF

abundance: few
v_gene: TRBV18
CDR3aa: CASSLLAGAAGELFF

abundance: -
v_gene: TRBV6-1
CDR3aa: CASSVGTGDRGAVF

abundance: -
v_gene: TRBV28
CDR3aa: CASSPDGGGPKDTQCF

abundance: many
v_gene: TRBV5-4
CDR3aa: CASSVGQGFNEQFF

abundance: many
v_gene: TRBV5-1
CDR3aa: CASSLKTQMAYTEAFF

abundance: many
v_gene: TRBV12-3/TRBV12-4
CDR3aa: CASSLFSGRSSYNEQFF

abundance: many
v_gene: TRBV7-9
CDR3aa: CASSGVGTEAFF

abundance: many
v_gene: TRBV29-1
CDR3aa: CSVVEGALYIQYF

abundance: many
v_gene: TRBV20-1
CDR3aa: CSADRNTEAFF

abundance: -
v_gene: TRBV5-5
CDR3aa: CASSWTGANEQFF

abundance: many
v_gene: TRBV20-1
CDR3aa: CSAKPGLETQPQHF

abundance: many
v_gene: TRBV7-3
CDR3aa: CASSEGQGAYTGELFF

abundance: many
v_gene: TRBV7-3
CDR3aa: CASSLNRDKPLQPQHF

abundance: many
v_gene: TRBV5-1
CDR3aa: CASSVRGAANEKLFF

abundance: many
v_gene: TRBV2
CDR3aa: CASRETGSTDTQYF

abundance: -
v_gene: TRBV6-2/TRBV6-3
CDR3aa: CVSSYGGQGSNEQYF

abundance: -
v_gene: TRBV19
CDR3aa: CASSRQGVNTEAFF

abundance: -
v_gene: TRBV30
CDR3aa: CAPRENYEQYF

abundance: -
v_gene: TRBV2
CDR3aa: CASIWNKGGTEAFF

abundance: -
v_gene: TRBV28
CDR3aa: CARSEIGLVSYNEQFF

abundance: once
v_gene: TRBV20-1
CDR3aa: CSAVDRDRQNSLLHF

abundance: -
v_gene: TRBV4-1
CDR3aa: CASSPLAGGPQYF

abundance: -
v_gene: TRBV6-6
CDR3aa: CASSYWPPRLAGGPMGTQYF

abundance: once
v_gene: TRBV15
CDR3aa: CATSRAAGSYEQYF

abundance: many
v_gene: TRBV29-1
CDR3aa: CSVREGPSSSSYGYTF

abundance: many
v_gene: TRBV20-1
CDR3aa: CSAPISGTGYEQYF

abundance: -
v_gene: TRBV7-2
CDR3aa: CASGRDRQETQDF

abundance: many
v_gene: TRBV19
CDR3aa: CASRLRDRSDTQYF

abundance: -
v_gene: TRBV5-6
CDR3aa: CASISIAGAETQYF

abundance: -
v_gene: TRBV20-1
CDR3aa: CSSSGYSSNQPQHF

abundance: many
v_gene: TRBV20-1
CDR3aa: CSAIGLASNEQFF

abundance: many
v_gene: TRBV5-1
CDR3aa: CASSVLGTSYEQYF

abundance: many
v_gene: TRBV2
CDR3aa: CASSDLADEQFF

abundance: many
v_gene: TRBV14
CDR3aa: CASSQVGNNYGYTF

abundance: few
v_gene: TRBV12-3/TRBV12-4
CDR3aa: CASTPTGSNTGELFF

abundance: many
v_gene: TRBV3-1
CDR3aa: CASSRGGSSYEQYF

abundance: -
v_gene: TRBV6-5
CDR3aa: CASRLLGDLSYEQFF

abundance: many
v_gene: TRBV6-2/TRBV6-3
CDR3aa: CASSYSFDNTDTQYF

abundance: -
v_gene: TRBV29-1
CDR3aa: CSEAGTSLYIEQFF